This TCR beta chain was profiled in a study of regulatory T cells in long-lasting Graves disease. Study-level background: Graves' patients, newly diagnosed, had taken antithyroid drugs under 3 months.

The TCR beta library used iRepertoire HTBI primers with Arm-PCR amplification of CDR3. TCRdb used MiXCR to reprocess the multiplex PCR reads, holding one entry per CDR3 protein. The top ten hold 9.5% to 15% of the sample, which has 500,000 or so distinct CDR3 sequences, roughly 16% seen once. Noted time point: newly diagnosed GD, antithyroid drugs for less than 3 months. Scientists built the TCR library using RNA that was extracted from PBMCs. CDR3 length: 15 residues. V was shortened by 5 bases and J by 3 bases, with 17 bases between the two germline ends. Germline V gene lookup returns CDR1 SQVTM and CDR2 ANQGSEA. The same sample was also used in a study of T cells in Graves' hyperthyroidism and ophthalmopathy.

The V and J genes are TRBV29-1 and TRBJ2-1, with D possibly TRBD1 on 6 matching bases. The receptor was derived from a man aged 40-49 years with Graves disease. The specimen was peripheral blood mononuclear cells (PBMCs), collected at new diagnosis, from a patient treated with antithyroid drugs. CDR3 loop: CSVPLHRDIYNEQFF. The CDR3 coding sequence is TGCAGCGTTCCTCTCCACCGGGACATCTACAATGAGCAGTTCTTC.